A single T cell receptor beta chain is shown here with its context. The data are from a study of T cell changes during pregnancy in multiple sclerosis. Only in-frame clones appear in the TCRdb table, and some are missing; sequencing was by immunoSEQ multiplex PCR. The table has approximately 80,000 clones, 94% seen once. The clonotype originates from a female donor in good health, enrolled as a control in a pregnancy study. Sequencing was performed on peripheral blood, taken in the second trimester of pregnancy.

The CDR3 nucleotides are TGTGCCAGCCGTCCTTACTTTGAGACCTACAATGAGCAGTTCTTC. Translating gives CASRPYFETYNEQFF. The rearrangement uses TRBV5-4 and TRBJ2-1; D is uncertain. The CDR3 has 15 residues. Trimming shortened V by 7 bases and J by 2 bases, and 16 bases separated the two germline ends. Per the germline V gene, CDR1 is SGHNT and CDR2 is YYREEE (reference sequence). Looking up the rest from reference TRBV5-4 and TRBJ2-1 gives the full variable domain: ETGVTQSPTHLIKTRGQQVTLRCSSQSGHNTVSWYQQALGQGPQFIFQYYREEENGRGNFPPRFSGLQFPNYSSELNVNALELDDSALYLCASRPYFETYNEQFFGPGTRLTVL.